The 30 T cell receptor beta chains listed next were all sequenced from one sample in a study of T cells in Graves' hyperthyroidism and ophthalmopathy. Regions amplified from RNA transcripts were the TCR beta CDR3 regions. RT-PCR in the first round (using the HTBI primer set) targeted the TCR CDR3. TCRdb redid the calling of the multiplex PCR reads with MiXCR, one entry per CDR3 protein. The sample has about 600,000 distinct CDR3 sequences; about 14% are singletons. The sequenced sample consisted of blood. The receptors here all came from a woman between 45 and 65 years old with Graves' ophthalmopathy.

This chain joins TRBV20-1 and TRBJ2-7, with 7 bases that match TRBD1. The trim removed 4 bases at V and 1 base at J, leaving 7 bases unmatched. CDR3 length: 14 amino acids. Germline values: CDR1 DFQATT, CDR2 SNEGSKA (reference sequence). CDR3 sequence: CSANPPGQSYEQYF. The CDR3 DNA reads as TGCAGTGCTAACCCTCCGGGACAGTCCTACGAGCAGTACTTC.

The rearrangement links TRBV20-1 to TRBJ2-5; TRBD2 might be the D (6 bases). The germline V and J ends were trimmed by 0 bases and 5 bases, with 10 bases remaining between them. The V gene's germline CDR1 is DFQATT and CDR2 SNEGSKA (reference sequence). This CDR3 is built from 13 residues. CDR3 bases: TGCAGTGCTAGAGATGGAGGGGTGGAGACCCAGTACTTC. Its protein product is CSARDGGVETQYF.

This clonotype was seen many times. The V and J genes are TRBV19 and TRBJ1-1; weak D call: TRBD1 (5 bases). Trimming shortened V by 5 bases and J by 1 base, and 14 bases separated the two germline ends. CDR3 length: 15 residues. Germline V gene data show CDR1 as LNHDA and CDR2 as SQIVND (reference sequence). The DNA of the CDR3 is TGTGCCAGTAGTGCTCCTTCCGGGGGGAACACTGAAGCTTTCTTT. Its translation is CASSAPSGGNTEAFF.

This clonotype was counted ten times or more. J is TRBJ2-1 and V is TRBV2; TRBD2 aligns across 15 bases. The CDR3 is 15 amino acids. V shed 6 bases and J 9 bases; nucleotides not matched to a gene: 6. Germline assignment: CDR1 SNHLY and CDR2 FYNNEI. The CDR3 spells CASRGLAGGGGEQFF. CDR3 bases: TGTGCCAGCAGGGGACTAGCGGGAGGAGGCGGTGAGCAGTTCTTC.

DNA for the CDR3: TGCGCCAGCAGCCAAGAAGGCGGTTTAGCCAAAAACATTCAGTACTTC. This translates into CASSQEGGLAKNIQYF. This chain connects TRBV4-3 to TRBJ2-4; D is unclear. Germline V CDR1 and CDR2: LGHNA, YSLEER. Trimming pared 0 bases from V and 0 bases from J, leaving 9 bases between. The CDR3 runs 16 residues.

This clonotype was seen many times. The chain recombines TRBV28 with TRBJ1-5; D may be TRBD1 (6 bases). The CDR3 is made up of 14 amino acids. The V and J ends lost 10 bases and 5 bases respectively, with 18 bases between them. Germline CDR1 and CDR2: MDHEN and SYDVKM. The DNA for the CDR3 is TGTGCCACCGCAAACAGGGAGTTTCATCAGCCCCAGCATTTT. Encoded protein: CATANREFHQPQHF.

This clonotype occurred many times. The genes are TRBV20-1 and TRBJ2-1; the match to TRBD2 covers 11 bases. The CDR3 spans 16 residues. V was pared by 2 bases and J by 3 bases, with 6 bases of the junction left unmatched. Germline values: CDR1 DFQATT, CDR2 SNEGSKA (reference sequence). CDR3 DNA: TGCAGTGCTAGAACCCTAGCGGGAGGATACTACAATGAGCAGTTCTTC. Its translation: CSARTLAGGYYNEQFF.

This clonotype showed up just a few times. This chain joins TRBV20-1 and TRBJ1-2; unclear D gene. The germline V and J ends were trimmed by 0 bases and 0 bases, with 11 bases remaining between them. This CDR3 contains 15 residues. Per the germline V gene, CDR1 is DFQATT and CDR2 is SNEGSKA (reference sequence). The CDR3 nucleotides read TGCAGTGCTAGAGATTTCACAGAAGCTAACTATGGCTACACCTTC. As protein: CSARDFTEANYGYTF.

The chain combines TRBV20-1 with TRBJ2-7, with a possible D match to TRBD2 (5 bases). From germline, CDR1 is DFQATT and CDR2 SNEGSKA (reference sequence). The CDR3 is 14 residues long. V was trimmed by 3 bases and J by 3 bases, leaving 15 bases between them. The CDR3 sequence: CSASGGLRIYEQYF. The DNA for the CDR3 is TGCAGTGCTAGTGGCGGACTTCGGATCTACGAGCAGTACTTC.

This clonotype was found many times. The CDR3, as DNA: TGTGCCAGCAGTGAAGACAGGGGGTTTCCTAATGAAAAACTGTTTTTT. Amino acids: CASSEDRGFPNEKLFF. This chain uses TRBV6-1 with TRBJ1-4, with 8 bases matching TRBD1. Germline V gives CDR1 MNHNS, CDR2 SASEGT. With V trimmed by 1 base and J by 3 bases, 4 bases remained unmatched. The CDR3 is made up of 16 amino acids.

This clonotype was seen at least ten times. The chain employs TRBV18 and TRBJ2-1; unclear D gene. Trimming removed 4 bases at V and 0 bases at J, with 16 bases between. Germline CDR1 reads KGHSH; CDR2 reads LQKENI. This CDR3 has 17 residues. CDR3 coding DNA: TGTGCCAGCTCACGGTCTCCAGACCAGAGCTCCTACAATGAGCAGTTCTTC. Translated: CASSRSPDQSSYNEQFF.

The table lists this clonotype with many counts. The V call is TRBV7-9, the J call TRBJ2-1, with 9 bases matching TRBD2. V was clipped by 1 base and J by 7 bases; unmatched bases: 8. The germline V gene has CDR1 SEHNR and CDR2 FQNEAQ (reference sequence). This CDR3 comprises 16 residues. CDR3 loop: CASSLVSGLARNEQFF. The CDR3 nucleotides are TGTGCCAGCAGCTTAGTGTCAGGACTAGCGCGGAATGAGCAGTTCTTC.

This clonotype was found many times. CDR3 DNA: TGTGCCTGGAAACTACTGGGCTACACCTTC. Its protein is CAWKLLGYTF. This chain connects TRBV30 to TRBJ1-2; D is ambiguous. In germline, CDR1 is GTSNPN, CDR2 SVGIG (reference sequence). V lost 4 bases, J lost 8 bases, and 8 bases lay in between. CDR3 length: 10 residues.

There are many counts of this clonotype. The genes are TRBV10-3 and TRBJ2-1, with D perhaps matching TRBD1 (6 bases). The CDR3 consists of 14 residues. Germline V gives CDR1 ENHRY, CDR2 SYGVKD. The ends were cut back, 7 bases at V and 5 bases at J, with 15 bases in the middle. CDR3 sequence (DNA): TGTGCCATCAATTCACGGGACACTCACAATGAGCAGTTCTTC. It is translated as CAINSRDTHNEQFF.

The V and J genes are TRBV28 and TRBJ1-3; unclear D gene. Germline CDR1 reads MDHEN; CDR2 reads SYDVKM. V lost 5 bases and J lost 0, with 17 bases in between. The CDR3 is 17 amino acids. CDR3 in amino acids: CASSTPDFQYSGNTIYF. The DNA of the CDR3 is TGTGCCAGCAGTACCCCGGACTTCCAGTACTCTGGAAACACCATATATTTT.

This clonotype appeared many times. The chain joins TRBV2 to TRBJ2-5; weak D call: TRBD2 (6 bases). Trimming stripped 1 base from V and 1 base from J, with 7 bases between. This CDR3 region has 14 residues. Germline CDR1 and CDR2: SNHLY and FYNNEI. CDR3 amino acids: CASSEGLGQETQYF. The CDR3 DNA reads TGTGCCAGCAGTGAAGGACTAGGCCAAGAGACCCAGTACTTC.

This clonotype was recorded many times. The CDR3 loop is CSAPRAGFRETQYF. CDR3 DNA sequence: TGCAGTGCTCCACGGGCGGGGTTTAGGGAGACCCAGTACTTC. V usage is TRBV20-1 and J usage is TRBJ2-5; possibly TRBD2 for D (6 bases). The CDR3 consists of 14 residues. Trimming took off 5 bases at V and 5 bases at J, with 18 bases between the two ends. CDR1 DFQATT and CDR2 SNEGSKA come from the germline V gene (reference sequence).

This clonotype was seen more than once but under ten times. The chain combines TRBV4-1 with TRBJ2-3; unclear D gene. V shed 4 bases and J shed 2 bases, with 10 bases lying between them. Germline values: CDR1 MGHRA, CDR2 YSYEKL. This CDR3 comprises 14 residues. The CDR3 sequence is CASSRGPTTDTQYF. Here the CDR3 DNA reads TGCGCCAGCAGCCGAGGTCCCACCACAGATACGCAGTATTTT.

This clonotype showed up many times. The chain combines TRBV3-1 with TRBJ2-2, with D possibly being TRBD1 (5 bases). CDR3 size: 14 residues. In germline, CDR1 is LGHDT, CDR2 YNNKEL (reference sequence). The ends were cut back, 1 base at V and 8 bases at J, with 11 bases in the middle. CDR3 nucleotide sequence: TGTGCCAGCAGCCAAGGGGGCGGCCAGGGGGAGCTGTTTTTT. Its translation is CASSQGGGQGELFF.

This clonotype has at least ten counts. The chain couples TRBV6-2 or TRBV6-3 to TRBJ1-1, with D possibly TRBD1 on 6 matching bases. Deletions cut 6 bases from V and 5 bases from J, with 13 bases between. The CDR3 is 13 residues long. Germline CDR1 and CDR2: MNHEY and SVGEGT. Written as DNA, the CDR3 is TGTGCCAGCAGGAACAGGGATTCGACTGAAGCTTTCTTT. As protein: CASRNRDSTEAFF.

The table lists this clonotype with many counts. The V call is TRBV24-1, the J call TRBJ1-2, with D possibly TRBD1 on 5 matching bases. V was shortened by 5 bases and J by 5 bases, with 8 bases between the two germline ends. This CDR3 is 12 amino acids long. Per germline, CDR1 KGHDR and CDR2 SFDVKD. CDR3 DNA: TGTGCCACCAGTGGTGACAGTTATGGCTACACCTTC. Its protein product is CATSGDSYGYTF.

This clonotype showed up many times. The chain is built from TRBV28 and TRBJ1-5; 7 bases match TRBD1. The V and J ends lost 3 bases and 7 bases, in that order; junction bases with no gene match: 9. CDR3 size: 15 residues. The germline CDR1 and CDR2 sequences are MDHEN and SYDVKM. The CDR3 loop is CASSFRQGRTQPQHF. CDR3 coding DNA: TGTGCCAGCAGTTTTAGACAGGGCCGGACCCAGCCCCAGCATTTT.

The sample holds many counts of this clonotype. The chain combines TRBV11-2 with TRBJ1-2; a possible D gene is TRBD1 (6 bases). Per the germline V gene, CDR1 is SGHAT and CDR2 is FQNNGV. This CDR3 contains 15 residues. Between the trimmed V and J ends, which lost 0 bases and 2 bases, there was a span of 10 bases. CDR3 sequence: CASSLDAGQNYGYTF. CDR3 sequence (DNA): TGTGCCAGCAGCTTAGACGCGGGACAAAACTATGGCTACACCTTC.

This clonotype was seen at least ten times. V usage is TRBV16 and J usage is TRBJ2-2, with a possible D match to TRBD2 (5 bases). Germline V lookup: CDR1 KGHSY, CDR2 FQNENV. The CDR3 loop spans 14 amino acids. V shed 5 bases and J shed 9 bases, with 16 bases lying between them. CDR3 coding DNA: TGTGCCAGCAGCGGAATCGGGGAAAATTGGGAGCTGTTTTTT. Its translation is CASSGIGENWELFF. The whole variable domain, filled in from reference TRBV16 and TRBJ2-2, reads GEEVAQTPKHLVRGEGQKAKLYCAPIKGHSYVFWYQQVLKNEFKFLISFQNENVFDETGMPKERFSAKCLPNSPCSLEIQATKLEDSAVYFCASSGIGENWELFFGEGSRLTVL.

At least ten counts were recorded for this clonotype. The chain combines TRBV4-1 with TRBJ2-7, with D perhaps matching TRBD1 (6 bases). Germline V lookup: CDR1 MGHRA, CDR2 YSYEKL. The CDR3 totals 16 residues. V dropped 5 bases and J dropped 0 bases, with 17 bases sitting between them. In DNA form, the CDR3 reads TGCGCCAGCAGCACAGACCGGGACAACCCCTCCTACGAGCAGTACTTC. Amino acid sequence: CASSTDRDNPSYEQYF.

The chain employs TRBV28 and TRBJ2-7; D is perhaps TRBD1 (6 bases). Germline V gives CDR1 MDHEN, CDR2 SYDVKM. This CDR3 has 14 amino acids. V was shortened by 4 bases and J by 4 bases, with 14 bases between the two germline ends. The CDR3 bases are TGTGCCAGCAGTTCAGACAGGCGTTCATACGAGCAGTACTTC. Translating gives CASSSDRRSYEQYF.

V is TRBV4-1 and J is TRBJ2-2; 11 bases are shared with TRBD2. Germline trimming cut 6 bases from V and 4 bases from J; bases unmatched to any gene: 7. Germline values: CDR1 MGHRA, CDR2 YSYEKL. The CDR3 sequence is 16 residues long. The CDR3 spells CASRLTSGKGTGELFF. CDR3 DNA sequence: TGCGCCAGCAGGTTGACTAGCGGGAAGGGCACCGGGGAGCTGTTTTTT.

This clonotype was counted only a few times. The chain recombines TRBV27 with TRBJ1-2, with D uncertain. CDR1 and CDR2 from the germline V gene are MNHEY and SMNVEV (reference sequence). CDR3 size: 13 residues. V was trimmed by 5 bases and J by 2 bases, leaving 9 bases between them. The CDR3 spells CASSPAQNYGYTF. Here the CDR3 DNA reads TGTGCCAGCAGTCCCGCTCAAAACTATGGCTACACCTTC.

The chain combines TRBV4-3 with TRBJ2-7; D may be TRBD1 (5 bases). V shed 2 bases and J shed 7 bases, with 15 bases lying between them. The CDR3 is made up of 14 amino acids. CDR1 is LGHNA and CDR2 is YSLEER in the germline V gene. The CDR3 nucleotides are TGCGCCAGCAGCCAACAAACAGGTGTGGGGGAGCAGTACTTC. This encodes CASSQQTGVGEQYF.

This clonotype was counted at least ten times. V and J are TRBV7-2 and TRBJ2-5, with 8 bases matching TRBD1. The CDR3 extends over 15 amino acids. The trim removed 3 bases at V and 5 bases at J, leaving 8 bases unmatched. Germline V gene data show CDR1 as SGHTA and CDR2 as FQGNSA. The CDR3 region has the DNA TGTGCCAGCAGCTTCGGGAGCAGGGGGCCGGAGACCCAGTACTTC. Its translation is CASSFGSRGPETQYF.